The 30 T cell receptor beta chains below come from one sample, sequenced in a study of siplizumab effects on memory and regulatory T cells. Sequencing was performed with immunoSEQ multiplex PCR; in TCRdb, only in-frame clones are kept and a portion is missing. The sample carries roughly 62,000 clones, approximately 93% recorded once. Sequencing was carried out using CD8+ T cells sorted from blood. The receptors stem from a human donor in good health.

The rearrangement joins TRBV18 to TRBJ2-3, with D possibly matching TRBD2 (5 bases). CDR1 and CDR2 (germline): KGHSH, LQKENI. The CDR3 is 15 residues long. V lost 3 bases and J 2 bases, leaving 12 bases between the germline ends. DNA for the CDR3: TGTGCCAGCTCACCTTCCGGGGTTCACACAGATACGCAGTATTTT. Translated: CASSPSGVHTDTQYF.

This sequence joins TRBV30 and TRBJ1-1; D remains unclear. The CDR3 extends over 13 amino acids. Per germline, CDR1 GTSNPN and CDR2 SVGIG (reference sequence). V gave up 0 bases and J gave up 1 base, with 6 bases separating them. CDR3 bases: TGTGCCTGGAGTGTAACTGCGAACACTGAAGCTTTCTTT. Translating gives CAWSVTANTEAFF.

V usage is TRBV25-1 and J usage is TRBJ1-5; tentative D call: TRBD1 (5 bases). The germline gives CDR1 MGHDK, CDR2 SYGVNS. CDR3 length: 14 amino acids. V was pared by 0 bases and J by 7 bases, with 10 bases between. CDR3 loop: CASSEYGRDQPQHF. CDR3 nucleotide sequence: TGTGCCAGCAGTGAATATGGTCGGGACCAGCCCCAGCATTTT.

This chain connects TRBV6-1 to TRBJ2-3, with TRBD1 identical over 7 bases. J lost 6 bases, V lost 6 bases, and 12 bases had no gene match. This CDR3 is 15 amino acids long. Germline V gives CDR1 MNHNS, CDR2 SASEGT. The CDR3 loop reads CASRDLQGEYDTQYF. The DNA for the CDR3 is TGTGCCAGCAGGGACCTGCAGGGGGAATATGATACGCAGTATTTT.

The chain combines TRBV7-9 with TRBJ2-1; the match to TRBD2 covers 9 bases. Germline assignment: CDR1 SEHNR and CDR2 FQNEAQ (reference sequence). V shed 11 bases, J shed 3 bases, and the junction held 14 bases outside the gene matches. The CDR3 sequence is 16 residues long. CDR3 residues: CAGQLSGRISYNEQFF. The CDR3 DNA follows: TGTGCCGGTCAGCTCAGCGGGAGGATCAGCTACAATGAGCAGTTCTTC.

The table lists this clone with a few counts. The J gene is TRBJ1-5, the V gene TRBV7-9; 8 bases agree with TRBD1. Germline-derived CDR1 and CDR2 are SEHNR and FQNEAQ (reference sequence). CDR3 length: 14 amino acids. The trim removed 4 bases at V and 4 bases at J, leaving 3 bases unmatched. The CDR3 is CASSSDRENQPQHF. The DNA for the CDR3 is TGTGCCAGCAGCTCGGACAGGGAAAATCAGCCCCAGCATTTT.

The chain uses TRBV28 and TRBJ2-7, with D perhaps TRBD2 (5 bases). Germline V gene data show CDR1 as MDHEN and CDR2 as SYDVKM. This CDR3 is 14 amino acids long. The V end was cut by 4 bases, the J end by 2 bases, with 12 bases between. CDR3 protein: CASSSREGAYEQYF. CDR3 nucleotides: TGTGCCAGCAGTTCCCGCGAGGGCGCCTACGAGCAGTACTTC. Based on the CDR3 plus reference TRBV28 and TRBJ2-7, the full variable domain is DVKVTQSSRYLVKRTGEKVFLECVQDMDHENMFWYRQDPGLGLRLIYFSYDVKMKEKGDIPEGYSVSREKKERFSLILESASTNQTSMYLCASSSREGAYEQYFGPGTRLTVT.

The chain recombines TRBV27 with TRBJ2-1, with D possibly being TRBD1 (5 bases). The length of the CDR3 is 15 residues. Per the germline V gene, CDR1 is MNHEY and CDR2 is SMNVEV (reference sequence). The V end was cut by 5 bases, the J end by 4 bases, with 15 bases between. Here the CDR3 DNA reads TGTGCCAGCAGTCTCAGGGAAGCGCTGTACAATGAGCAGTTCTTC. Its translation is CASSLREALYNEQFF.

This clone has a single count. The J gene is TRBJ2-1, the V gene TRBV4-1, with D hard to call. Per the germline V gene, CDR1 is MGHRA and CDR2 is YSYEKL. This CDR3 contains 16 residues. The germline V and J ends were trimmed by 1 base and 6 bases, with 16 bases remaining between them. DNA of the CDR3: TGCGCCAGCAGCCAAGGAGCCCTCACGTCGGGCAATGAGCAGTTCTTC. Protein: CASSQGALTSGNEQFF.

This chain connects TRBV6-1 to TRBJ1-2; D might be TRBD1 (6 bases). The length of the CDR3 is 13 residues. V shed 6 bases and J shed 2 bases, with 10 bases lying between them. Per the germline V gene, CDR1 is MNHNS and CDR2 is SASEGT. In DNA form, the CDR3 reads TGTGCCAGCAGGGGGGACACGAACTATGGCTACACCTTC. Amino acid sequence: CASRGDTNYGYTF.

V gene TRBV28 combines with J gene TRBJ2-4, with D perhaps matching TRBD2 (5 bases). The germline V and J ends were trimmed by 5 bases and 2 bases, with 19 bases remaining between them. The CDR3 is made up of 17 amino acids. Germline V gives CDR1 MDHEN, CDR2 SYDVKM. This CDR3 reads CASSTRPGEAPKNIQYF. CDR3 DNA sequence: TGTGCCAGCAGTACCCGCCCCGGGGAAGCTCCCAAAAACATTCAGTACTTC.

The rearrangement links TRBV5-6 to TRBJ1-5; D call uncertain. Trimming left V 2 bases short and J 4 bases short, with 7 bases between. The CDR3 spans 13 residues. Germline V CDR1 and CDR2: SGHDT, YYEEEE. CDR3 protein: CASSFGGNQPQHF. CDR3 nucleotide sequence: TGTGCCAGCAGCTTTGGCGGGAATCAGCCCCAGCATTTT.

The V and J genes are TRBV6-5 and TRBJ2-7; a weak D match, TRBD1 (6 bases). V was trimmed by 2 bases and J by 0 bases, leaving 11 bases between them. The CDR3 has 15 residues. Per the germline V gene, CDR1 is MNHEY and CDR2 is SVGAGI. CDR3 loop: CASSYLPDSSYEQYF. The CDR3 DNA reads as TGTGCCAGCAGTTACCTACCGGACAGCTCCTACGAGCAGTACTTC.

The sample holds many counts of this clone. The V call is TRBV27, the J call TRBJ2-2; D not resolved. V lost 6 bases and J lost 5, with 16 bases in between. Germline loops: CDR1 MNHEY, CDR2 SMNVEV (reference sequence). CDR3 length: 15 amino acids. The CDR3 DNA is TGTGCCAGCAGAGTCACCTCACCTGGTACCGGGGAGCTGTTTTTT. Its translation is CASRVTSPGTGELFF.

The V call is TRBV7-6, the J call TRBJ2-7; D gene uncertain. Germline-derived CDR1 and CDR2 are SGHVS and FNYEAQ. The CDR3 has 15 amino acids. Trimming left V 4 bases short and J 0 bases short, with 13 bases between. CDR3 residues: CASSSRTGLSYEQYF. The CDR3 DNA sequence: TGTGCCAGCAGCTCGAGGACCGGGCTCTCCTACGAGCAGTACTTC.

The chain carries TRBV19 and TRBJ1-4, with D perhaps matching TRBD1 (6 bases). Deletions cut 10 bases from V and 11 bases from J, with 23 bases between. The CDR3 is 14 residues long. Germline lookup yields CDR1 LNHDA and CDR2 SQIVND (reference sequence). The chain's CDR3 is CATKVVQGSPKLFF. The CDR3 coding sequence is TGTGCCACCAAAGTGGTGCAGGGGTCCCCCAAACTGTTTTTT.

The V gene is TRBV5-1, the J gene TRBJ2-2, with a weak D call TRBD2 (5 bases). Looked up from germline, CDR1 is SGHRS and CDR2 is YFSETQ. This CDR3 contains 14 residues. Trimming took 2 bases from V and 6 from J, leaving 11 bases between them. CDR3 amino acids: CASSFASSAGELFF. The CDR3 nucleotides read TGCGCCAGCAGCTTTGCTAGCTCTGCCGGGGAGCTGTTTTTT.

This chain uses TRBV6-4 with TRBJ2-1; D perhaps matches TRBD2 (6 bases). V gave up 6 bases and J gave up 7 bases, with 19 bases separating them. The CDR3 is 15 residues long. In germline, CDR1 is MRHNA, CDR2 SNTAGT. CDR3 DNA sequence: TGTGCCAGCAGCCACGTGGCTAGCGTTTTGAATGAGCAGTTCTTC. Protein product: CASSHVASVLNEQFF.

The rearrangement joins TRBV29-1 to TRBJ1-2; TRBD1 might be the D (5 bases). Trimming stripped 5 bases from V and 5 bases from J, with 9 bases between. The V gene's germline CDR1 is SQVTM and CDR2 ANQGSEA. The CDR3 extends over 11 amino acids. Written as DNA, the CDR3 is TGCAGCGTTCCGGGGGTTTATGGCTACACCTTC. Translation: CSVPGVYGYTF.

The chain uses TRBV2 and TRBJ2-7; TRBD1 is a possible D gene (5 bases). V lost 10 bases and J 2 bases, leaving 12 bases between the germline ends. The CDR3 contains 12 residues. The germline V gene encodes CDR1 SNHLY and CDR2 FYNNEI. As DNA, the CDR3 is TGTGCCATCAAGACAGACCCCTACGAGCAGTACTTC. Protein sequence: CAIKTDPYEQYF.

V usage is TRBV9 and J usage is TRBJ2-3; 10 bases are shared with TRBD2. The junction had 8 bases not matched to a gene; V was cut back by 5 bases and J by 2 bases. This CDR3 comprises 16 residues. Germline CDR1 reads SGDLS; CDR2 reads YYNGEE. The CDR3 nucleotides read TGTGCCAGCAGTGAGTCTAGCGGGAGTTTCACAGATACGCAGTATTTT. This encodes CASSESSGSFTDTQYF.

This chain joins TRBV9 and TRBJ2-7, with 8 bases aligning to TRBD2. V lost 4 bases and J lost 2; bases outside the gene matches: 8. The germline gives CDR1 SGDLS, CDR2 YYNGEE. This CDR3 is 15 amino acids long. In DNA form, the CDR3 reads TGTGCCAGCAGCCCCCGGGTAGCGGGGACCTACGAGCAGTACTTC. Translation gives CASSPRVAGTYEQYF.

The chain is built from TRBV12-5 and TRBJ2-3, with a tentative D call TRBD1 (5 bases). CDR3 length: 16 residues. CDR1 and CDR2 from the germline V gene are LGHNT and FRNRAP. The germline V and J ends were trimmed by 0 bases and 4 bases, with 14 bases remaining between them. The CDR3 protein is CASGLVPGRVPDTQYF. The CDR3 nucleotides read TGTGCTAGTGGTTTGGTACCGGGCAGGGTTCCAGATACGCAGTATTTT.

The chain is built from TRBV10-3 and TRBJ2-3; D gene uncertain. Germline CDR1 reads ENHRY; CDR2 reads SYGVKD. The V end was cut by 4 bases, the J end by 0 bases, with 14 bases between. CDR3 length: 16 residues. The CDR3: CAISALREVSTDTQYF. CDR3 sequence (DNA): TGTGCCATCAGTGCCCTGAGAGAGGTTAGCACAGATACGCAGTATTTT.

The rearrangement joins TRBV11-2 to TRBJ2-7; D might be TRBD1 (5 bases). This CDR3 is 14 amino acids long. Germline assignment: CDR1 SGHAT and CDR2 FQNNGV. Trimming cost V 5 bases and J 0 bases, with 11 bases left between them. The CDR3 sequence is CASSTQDSSYEQYF. CDR3 DNA sequence: TGTGCCAGCAGCACACAGGATTCCTCCTACGAGCAGTACTTC.

The V gene is TRBV4-1, the J gene TRBJ2-1, with 8 bases identical to TRBD1. The V gene end was trimmed by 1 base and the J gene end by 10 bases; junction bases not matched to a gene: 6. The CDR3 runs 14 residues. Looked up from germline, CDR1 is MGHRA and CDR2 is YSYEKL. CDR3 loop: CASSQGQGAGEQFF. The CDR3 DNA sequence: TGCGCCAGCAGCCAAGGTCAGGGGGCGGGAGAGCAGTTCTTC.

Note on this clone: At one end, the junction sequence differs from germline, possibly due to a read error. The rearrangement links TRBV6-1 to TRBJ2-7, with 9 nucleotides matching TRBD2. Germline CDR1 is MNHNS and CDR2 is SASEGT. The CDR3 spans 15 residues. The CDR3 region is CASNRRGTSQSSFHF. CDR3 nucleotides: TGTGCCAGCAATAGAAGGGGGACTAGCCAGAGTTCTTTTCACTTC.

This chain joins TRBV10-3 and TRBJ2-7; the D is unclear. CDR1 and CDR2 (germline): ENHRY, SYGVKD. The CDR3 is made up of 13 amino acids. The germline V and J ends were trimmed by 0 bases and 5 bases, with 8 bases remaining between them. CDR3 residues: CAISESWGDEQYF. CDR3 nucleotide sequence: TGTGCCATCAGTGAGTCGTGGGGTGACGAGCAGTACTTC.

This clone has only one observation. The chain uses TRBV4-3 and TRBJ2-1; 11 bases fit TRBD2. This CDR3 is built from 16 residues. CDR1 is LGHNA, CDR2 YSLEER, per germline. With 0 bases clipped from V and 8 bases from J, the junction kept 6 bases outside the gene matches. DNA for the CDR3: TGCGCCAGCAGCCAAGAATTAGCGGGAGGGCCCTATGAGCAGTTCTTC. It codes for CASSQELAGGPYEQFF.

The chain links TRBV6-1 to TRBJ2-7; D is unclear. The CDR3 loop spans 12 amino acids. Per germline, CDR1 MNHNS and CDR2 SASEGT. V lost 6 bases and J 0 bases, leaving 6 bases between the germline ends. DNA for the CDR3: TGTGCCAGCAGCGGTCCCTCCTACGAGCAGTACTTC. Its protein is CASSGPSYEQYF.